The T cell receptor beta chain described here comes from a study of shared clonotypes between healthy human individuals. Whole-study findings and limits: Generation probabilities of non-shared clonotypes were lower (relative to those shared by all four donors).

The junction had 5 bases not matched to a gene; V was cut back by 2 bases and J by 1 base. This CDR3 comprises 16 residues. Germline CDR1 reads KGHSH; CDR2 reads LQKENI. Division of CD4+ cells produced a CD45RA+ naive subset and a CD45RA-negative memory subset. Sequenced by immunoSEQ multiplex PCR; TCRdb stores in-frame clones only, minus some. In the table there are about 710,000 clones, 72% of which are singletons. In this sample, this clone turned up a few times. What it recognizes is unknown. The chain combines TRBV18 with TRBJ2-3; 8 positions agree with TRBD1. The TCR was taken from a woman aged 25 to 39 in good health. Sequencing was carried out using memory CD4+ T cells sorted from blood. Sample subset: CD45RA-negative fraction. In nucleotides, the CDR3 is TGTGCCAGCTCACCAACAGGGGGAAGGGGCACAGATACGCAGTATTTT. Amino acid sequence: CASSPTGGRGTDTQYF.